The rows below give T cell receptor beta chains drawn from one sample of a study of shared clonotypes between healthy human individuals. Produced via immunoSEQ multiplex PCR; TCRdb's table is partial and in-frame only. Among some 1.1 million clones listed, approximately 80% were seen once. The sequenced material came from memory CD4+ T cells from PBMCs. These receptors were obtained from a man in his late teens or twenties in good health. Some clones in this sample may be carry-over from other donors' samples. CDR3s include the opening cysteine and the closing phenylalanine or tryptophan. Each record gives: V gene, J gene, clone size, D gene, CDR3 protein, CDR3 DNA. The D gene is left open where the match is weak. The size field is filled for only some rows; it gives once, few, many or a size class.

>TRBV2|TRBJ2-3|.|TRBD1
CASSRDRGRTDTQYF
TGTGCCAGCAGTAGGGACAGGGGGCGCACAGATACGCAGTATTTT
>TRBV5-1|TRBJ2-1|.|TRBD2
CASSPIAGGAYNEQFF
TGCGCCAGCAGCCCCATAGCGGGGGGGGCCTACAATGAGCAGTTCTTC
>TRBV5-4|TRBJ1-3|.|.
CASSLRGSGNTIYF
TGTGCCAGCAGCTTGCGAGGCTCTGGAAACACCATATATTTT
>TRBV5-8|TRBJ1-2|.|.
CASSLRSYGYTF
TGTGCCAGCAGCCTTAGGAGCTATGGCTACACCTTC
>TRBV9|TRBJ2-7|.|TRBD1
CASSVAGTATYEQYF
TGTGCCAGCAGCGTAGCGGGGACAGCCACCTACGAGCAGTACTTC
>TRBV6-5|TRBJ2-7|.|.
CASSYIQGQREYF
TGTGCCAGCAGTTACATCCAGGGACAGCGGGAGTACTTC
>TRBV5-1|TRBJ2-5|.|.
CASSLPGQLSIETQYF
TGCGCCAGCAGCTTGCCTGGACAGCTTTCAATAGAGACCCAGTACTTC
>TRBV27|TRBJ1-1|.|.
CASSLSQGGGEAFF
TGTGCCAGCAGTTTATCACAGGGAGGAGGTGAAGCTTTCTTT
>TRBV5-1|TRBJ1-1|few|.
CASSLGQGSEAFF
TGCGCCAGCAGCTTGGGGCAGGGAAGTGAAGCTTTCTTT
>TRBV2|TRBJ2-3|.|TRBD2
CASNPSGSLADTQYF
TGTGCCAGCAACCCTAGCGGGAGCCTCGCAGATACGCAGTATTTT
>TRBV6-1|TRBJ2-7|.|.
CASKPLFSYEQYF
TGTGCCAGTAAGCCTCTATTCTCCTACGAGCAGTACTTC
>TRBV28|TRBJ1-1|once|.
CASSLRPNTEAFF
TGTGCCAGCAGTTTAAGGCCGAACACTGAAGCTTTCTTT
>TRBV7-9|TRBJ2-2|.|TRBD2
CASSATSGGITGELFF
TGTGCCAGCAGCGCGACTAGCGGGGGAATCACCGGGGAGCTGTTTTTT
>TRBV6-1|TRBJ2-1|.|.
CASSEGSAGHNEQFF
TGTGCCAGCAGTGAAGGGAGCGCCGGACACAATGAGCAGTTCTTC
>TRBV28|TRBJ2-3|once|TRBD1
CASSSPRTGIGDTQYF
TGTGCCAGCAGTTCTCCCCGGACAGGGATAGGAGATACGCAGTATTTT
>TRBV9|TRBJ2-2|few|.
CASRRGSAKNTGELFF
TGTGCCAGCAGGAGGGGCAGCGCAAAGAACACCGGGGAGCTGTTTTTT
>TRBV5-6|TRBJ2-3|.|TRBD1
CASSSGQGAEDTQYF
TGTGCCAGCAGCTCGGGACAGGGGGCGGAAGATACGCAGTATTTT
>TRBV7-9|TRBJ2-7|.|.
CASSLTRDTSYEQYF
TGTGCCAGCAGCTTAACCCGGGACACGTCCTACGAGCAGTACTTC
>TRBV7-9|TRBJ2-3|.|TRBD1
CASSYRSGTGGTDTQYF
TGTGCCAGCAGCTATCGATCCGGGACAGGGGGCACAGATACGCAGTATTTT
>TRBV5-1|TRBJ2-1|.|TRBD2
CASRKTSGQYNEQFF
TGCGCCAGCCGGAAGACTAGCGGGCAGTACAATGAGCAGTTCTTC
>TRBV10-3|TRBJ2-5|.|.
CAISEGQYQETQYF
TGTGCCATCAGTGAGGGTCAGTACCAAGAGACCCAGTACTTC
>TRBV6-1|TRBJ1-2|.|.
CASKGWVYGYTF
TGTGCCAGCAAAGGGTGGGTCTATGGCTACACCTTC
>TRBV10-3|TRBJ2-1|.|.
CAISDPRGDAGEQFF
TGTGCCATCAGTGACCCCCGCGGGGACGCAGGCGAGCAGTTCTTC
>TRBV5-1|TRBJ2-5|.|.
CASSSLIDSQETQYF
TGCGCCAGCAGCTCATTAATAGACAGCCAAGAGACCCAGTACTTC
>TRBV27|TRBJ2-7|.|.
CASTPGEGLRMYEQYF
TGTGCCAGCACCCCGGGGGAAGGACTGCGGATGTACGAGCAGTACTTC
>TRBV5-4|TRBJ2-7|.|TRBD1
CASSRDSPTEQYF
TGTGCCAGCAGCCGGGACAGTCCTACCGAGCAGTACTTC
>TRBV7-9|TRBJ1-4|.|.
CASSLELGGLEKLFF
TGTGCCAGCAGCTTAGAGTTGGGGGGGCTTGAAAAACTGTTTTTT
>TRBV27|TRBJ2-7|few|.
CASRRQLPYEQYF
TGTGCCAGCAGAAGACAGCTACCCTACGAGCAGTACTTC
>TRBV6-6|TRBJ2-1|.|TRBD2
CASSEGASGGLEFF
TGTGCCAGCTCCGAGGGGGCTAGCGGGGGACTTGAGTTCTTC
>TRBV5-5|TRBJ2-4|few|TRBD1
CASSLFQGAANIQYF
TGTGCCAGCAGCTTGTTCCAGGGGGCGGCAAACATTCAGTACTTC
>TRBV11-2|TRBJ1-3|few|TRBD1
CASSRSGQGDSIYF
TGTGCCAGCAGCAGATCGGGACAGGGTGACTCCATATATTTT
>TRBV25-1|TRBJ1-4|.|.
CASSEFRQPNEKLFF
TGTGCCAGCAGTGAATTTCGACAGCCAAATGAAAAACTGTTTTTT
>TRBV5-4|TRBJ2-2|.|TRBD2
CASSFQTSRRRGELFF
TGTGCCAGCAGCTTTCAGACTAGCCGGAGGAGGGGGGAGCTGTTTTTT
>TRBV19|TRBJ1-2|.|TRBD1
CASLQGSGYGYTF
TGTGCCTCTCTACAGGGGTCAGGGTATGGCTACACCTTC
>TRBV28|TRBJ1-5|once|.
CASSAGGQGSQPQHF
TGTGCCAGCTCGGCGGGGGGGCAAGGGAGTCAGCCCCAGCATTTT
>TRBV28|TRBJ1-3|.|.
CASSLGRGNTIYF
TGTGCCAGCAGTTTGGGCAGGGGAAACACCATATATTTT
>TRBV18|TRBJ2-7|.|.
CASSPQYRENEQYF
TGTGCCAGCTCACCCCAATACAGGGAGAACGAGCAGTACTTC
>TRBV25-1|TRBJ2-7|.|TRBD1
CASSLFGTEYEQYF
TGTGCCAGCAGCCTCTTCGGGACAGAATACGAGCAGTACTTC
>TRBV7-3|TRBJ1-2|.|TRBD1
CASSTGQGYGYTF
TGTGCCAGCAGTACCGGACAGGGCTATGGCTACACCTTC
>TRBV18|TRBJ2-7|.|TRBD1
CASSPNYRGYEQYF
TGTGCCAGCTCACCGAATTACAGGGGATACGAGCAGTACTTC
>TRBV7-2|TRBJ1-4|few|.
CASSLDPRREEKLFF
TGTGCCAGCAGCTTAGATCCTAGGCGCGAAGAAAAACTGTTTTTT
>TRBV2|TRBJ2-1|.|.
CASREAGNEQFF
TGTGCCAGCAGGGAGGCGGGCAATGAGCAGTTCTTC
>TRBV18|TRBJ2-1|.|TRBD1
CASSPPTGWSNEQFF
TGTGCCAGCTCACCACCGACAGGGTGGAGCAATGAGCAGTTCTTC
>TRBV7-2|TRBJ1-5|.|.
CASSYRGGQPQHF
TGTGCCAGCAGCTATCGTGGTGGACAGCCCCAGCATTTT
>TRBV4-1|TRBJ2-1|.|TRBD2
CASSPRDSGGAYNEQFF
TGCGCCAGCAGCCCTCGGGATAGCGGGGGGGCTTACAATGAGCAGTTCTTC
>TRBV9|TRBJ1-1|few|.
CASSVVPDGGTEAFF
TGTGCCAGCAGCGTCGTCCCCGACGGGGGCACTGAAGCTTTCTTT
>TRBV29-1|TRBJ1-2|.|TRBD1
CSVDRLGTGNYTF
TGCAGCGTTGACCGCCTCGGGACAGGGAACTACACCTTC